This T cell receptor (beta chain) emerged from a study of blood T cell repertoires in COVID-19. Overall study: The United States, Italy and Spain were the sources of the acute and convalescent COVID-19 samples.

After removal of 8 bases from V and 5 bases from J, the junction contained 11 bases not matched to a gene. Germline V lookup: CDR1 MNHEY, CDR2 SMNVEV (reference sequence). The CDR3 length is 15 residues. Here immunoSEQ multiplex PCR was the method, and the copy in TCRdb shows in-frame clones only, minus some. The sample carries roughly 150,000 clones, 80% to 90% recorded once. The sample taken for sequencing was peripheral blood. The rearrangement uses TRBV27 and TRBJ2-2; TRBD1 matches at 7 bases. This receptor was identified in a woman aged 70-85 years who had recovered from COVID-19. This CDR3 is CASAVDRARTGELFF. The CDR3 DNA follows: TGTGCCAGCGCCGTCGACAGGGCAAGGACCGGGGAGCTGTTTTTT.